This TCR beta chain emerged from a study of cytomegalovirus exposure and HLA in healthy donors. As for the study in general: An analysis done earlier identified almost 120 million unique TCR beta sequences from approximately 200 million T cells. HLA-typed donors were the source of around 85 million unique TCRs held in an early data release.

Points from the study as a whole: Analyzed later, most CMV-associated TCR beta chains appeared HLA-restricted.

About this clone: Antigen specificity is unknown.

The PCR contained 60 Vbeta and 13 Jbeta primers. Profiled with immunoSEQ multiplex PCR; TCRdb holds only in-frame clones, not every one. The sample yields some 140,000 clones, 76% seen once. The TCR sequence derives from a female donor in good health and CMV-seropositive. Specimen: PBMCs.

This CDR3 reads CASSLEGTWGYTF. DNA for the CDR3: TGTGCCAGCAGCTTAGAGGGGACTTGGGGCTACACCTTC. The V gene is TRBV7-9, the J gene TRBJ1-2; D possibly corresponds to TRBD1 (5 bases). CDR1 and CDR2 (germline): SEHNR, FQNEAQ (reference sequence). Trimming took 1 base from V and 8 from J, leaving 11 bases between them. The CDR3 sequence is 13 residues long.